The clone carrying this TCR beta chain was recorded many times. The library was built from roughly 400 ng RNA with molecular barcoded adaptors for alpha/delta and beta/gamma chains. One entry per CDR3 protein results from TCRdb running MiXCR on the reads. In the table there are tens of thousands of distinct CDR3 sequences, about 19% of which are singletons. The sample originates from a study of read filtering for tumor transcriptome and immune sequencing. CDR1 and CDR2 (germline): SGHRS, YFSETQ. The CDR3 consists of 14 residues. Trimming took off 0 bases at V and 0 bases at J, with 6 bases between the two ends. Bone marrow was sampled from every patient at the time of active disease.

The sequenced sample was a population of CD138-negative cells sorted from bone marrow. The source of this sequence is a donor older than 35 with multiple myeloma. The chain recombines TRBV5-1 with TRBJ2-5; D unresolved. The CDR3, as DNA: TGCGCCAGCAGCTTGGCCGGCTACCAAGAGACCCAGTACTTC. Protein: CASSLAGYQETQYF.